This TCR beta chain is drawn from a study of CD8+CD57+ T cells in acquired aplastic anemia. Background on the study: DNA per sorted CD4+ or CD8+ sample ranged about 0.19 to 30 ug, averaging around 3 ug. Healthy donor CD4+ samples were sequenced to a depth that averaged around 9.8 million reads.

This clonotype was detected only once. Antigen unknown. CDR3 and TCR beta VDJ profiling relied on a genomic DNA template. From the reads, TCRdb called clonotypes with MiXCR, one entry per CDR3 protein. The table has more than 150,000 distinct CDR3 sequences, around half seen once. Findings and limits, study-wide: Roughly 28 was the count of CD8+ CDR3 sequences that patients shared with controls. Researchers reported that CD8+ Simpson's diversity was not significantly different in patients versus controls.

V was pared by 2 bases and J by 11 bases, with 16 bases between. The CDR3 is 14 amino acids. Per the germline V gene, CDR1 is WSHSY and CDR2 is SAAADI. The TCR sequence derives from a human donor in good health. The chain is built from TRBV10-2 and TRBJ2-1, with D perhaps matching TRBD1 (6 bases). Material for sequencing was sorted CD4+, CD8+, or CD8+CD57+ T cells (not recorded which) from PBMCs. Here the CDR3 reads CASSEGGGPYQQFF. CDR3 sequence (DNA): TGCGCCAGCAGTGAGGGTGGGGGCCCTTACCAGCAGTTCTTC.